This T cell receptor (beta chain) is drawn from a study of OX40 agonist ivuxolimab in advanced cancers. Across the whole study: Participants could have had prior anti-PD-1, anti-PD-L1 or anti-CTLA-4 therapy, and approximately 37% had some. Three dose-escalation patients had partial responses: one with hepatocellular carcinoma and two with cutaneous melanoma. Broader study findings: At 0.1 to 3.0 mg/kg, CD4+ and CD8+ blood T cells expanded clonally by week 6.

A single count supports this clone. The antigen is unknown. V was shortened by 4 bases and J by 0 bases, with 10 bases between the two germline ends. This CDR3 is built from 14 residues. The germline CDR1 and CDR2 sequences are SQVTM and ANQGSEA. The protocol was immunoSEQ multiplex PCR, while the TCRdb copy is restricted to in-frame clones and leaves out a portion. This table holds fewer than 85,000 clones, 75% to 85% found once. This clonotype was obtained from an adult with an advanced solid tumor such as melanoma, head and neck, liver or kidney cancer. The V gene is TRBV29-1, the J gene TRBJ2-1; D ambiguous. The input for sequencing was CD4+ or CD8+ T cells sorted from blood, taken in a trial of the OX40 agonist ivuxolimab. CDR3 in DNA: TGCAGCGTTGCCCTCCGCGGCTCCTACAATGAGCAGTTCTTC. Translated, it gives CSVALRGSYNEQFF.